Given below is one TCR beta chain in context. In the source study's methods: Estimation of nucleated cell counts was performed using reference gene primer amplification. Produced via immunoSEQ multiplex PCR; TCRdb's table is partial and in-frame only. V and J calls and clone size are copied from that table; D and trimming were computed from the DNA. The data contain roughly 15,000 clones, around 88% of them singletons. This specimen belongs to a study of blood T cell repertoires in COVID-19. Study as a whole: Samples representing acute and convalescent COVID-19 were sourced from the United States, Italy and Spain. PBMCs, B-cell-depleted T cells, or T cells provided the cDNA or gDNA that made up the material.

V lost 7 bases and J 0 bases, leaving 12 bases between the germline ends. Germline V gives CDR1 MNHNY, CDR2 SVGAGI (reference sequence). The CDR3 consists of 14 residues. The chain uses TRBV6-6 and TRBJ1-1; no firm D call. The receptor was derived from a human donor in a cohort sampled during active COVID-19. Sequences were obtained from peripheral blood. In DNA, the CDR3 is TGTGCCAGCACACGACATAACATGAACACTGAAGCTTTCTTT. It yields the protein CASTRHNMNTEAFF.